In its sample, the clone carrying this T cell receptor beta chain was seen a few times. Its antigen is not identified. PCR was performed a second time for about 6 to 12 cycles using a sample-barcoded 5' primer and a J-beta primer mix. Researchers report that a template-switch adaptor with 12 random nucleotides tagged each cDNA molecule. MiXCR, run by TCRdb on the 5' RACE reads, gives a single entry per CDR3 protein. The sample lists fewer than 900,000 distinct CDR3 sequences; around 49% were seen once. This specimen belongs to a study of blood T cells in healthy people across ages. Whole-study results and caveats: Since the PBMCs were unsorted, naive and antigen-experienced cells could not be conclusively compared. Measured against age, TCR beta diversity per million T cells decreased in a roughly linear manner.

Isolated per sample were at least 7 million PBMCs. The sequenced material came from blood. This sequence originates from a woman aged 55-75 years in good health.

CDR3 in amino acids: CASSLPLDQNTEAFF. The CDR3 nucleotides are TGTGCCAGCAGCCTCCCATTGGATCAGAACACTGAAGCTTTCTTT. V usage is TRBV5-6 and J usage is TRBJ1-1, with unresolved D. Trimming shortened V by 4 bases and J by 1 base, and 14 bases separated the two germline ends. The CDR3 runs 15 residues. Germline CDR1 and CDR2: SGHDT and YYEEEE. Filled out from reference TRBV5-6 and TRBJ1-1, the complete variable domain reads DAGVTQSPTHLIKTRGQQVTLRCSPKSGHDTVSWYQQALGQGPQFIFQYYEEEERQRGNFPDRFSGHQFPNYSSELNVNALLLGDSALYLCASSLPLDQNTEAFFGQGTRLTVV.